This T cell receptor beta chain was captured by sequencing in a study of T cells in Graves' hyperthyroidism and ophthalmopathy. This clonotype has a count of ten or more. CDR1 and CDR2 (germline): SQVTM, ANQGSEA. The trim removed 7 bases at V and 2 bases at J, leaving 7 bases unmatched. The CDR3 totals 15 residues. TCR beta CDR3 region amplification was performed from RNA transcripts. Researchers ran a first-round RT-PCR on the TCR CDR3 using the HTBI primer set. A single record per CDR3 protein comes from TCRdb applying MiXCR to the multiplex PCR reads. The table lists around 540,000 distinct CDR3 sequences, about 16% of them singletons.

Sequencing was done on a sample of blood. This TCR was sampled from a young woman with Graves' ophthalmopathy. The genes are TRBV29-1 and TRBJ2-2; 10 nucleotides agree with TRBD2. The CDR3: CSAGGLAVNTGELFF. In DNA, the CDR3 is TGCAGCGCCGGCGGACTAGCGGTTAACACCGGGGAGCTGTTTTTT.